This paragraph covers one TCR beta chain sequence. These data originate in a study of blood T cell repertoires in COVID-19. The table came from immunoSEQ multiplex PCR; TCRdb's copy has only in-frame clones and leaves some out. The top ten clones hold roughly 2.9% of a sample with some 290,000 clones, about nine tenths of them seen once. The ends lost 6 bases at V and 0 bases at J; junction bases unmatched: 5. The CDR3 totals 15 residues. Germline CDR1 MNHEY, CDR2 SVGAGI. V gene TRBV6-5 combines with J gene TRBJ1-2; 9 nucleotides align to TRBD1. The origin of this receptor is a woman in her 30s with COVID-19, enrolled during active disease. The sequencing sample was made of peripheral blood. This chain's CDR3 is CASSPGTGSNYGYTF. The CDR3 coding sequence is TGTGCCAGCAGCCCAGGGACAGGGTCTAACTATGGCTACACCTTC.